This TCR beta chain was sequenced in a study of T cells in Graves' hyperthyroidism and ophthalmopathy. At least ten counts were recorded for this clonotype. What was amplified from RNA transcripts were TCR beta CDR3 regions. The HTBI set primed first-round TCR CDR3 RT-PCR. TCRdb re-derived calls from the multiplex PCR reads in MiXCR, one entry per CDR3 protein. The repertoire holds under 300,000 distinct CDR3 sequences, with around 15% as singletons. Stable disease denoted Graves' hyperthyroidism without ophthalmopathy progression within 18 months. Hyperthyroidism was newly diagnosed in patients aged 18 to 65 (duration under 2 months). Uncontrolled infection, other autoimmune disease, pregnancy or lactation excluded patients. Sample: blood. This sequence originates from a woman in her thirties or forties with Graves' hyperthyroidism.

CDR3 DNA: TGTGCCAGCAGTTTAGCGCTTGGGGGGGGCGCAGGTCAGCCCCAGCATTTT. Residues: CASSLALGGGAGQPQHF. The chain uses TRBV12-3 or TRBV12-4 and TRBJ1-5; a possible D gene is TRBD1 (6 bases). V lost 0 bases and J lost 6, with 18 bases in between. The CDR3 is 17 residues long.